Detailed here is one T cell receptor beta chain. As processed by the authors: Per sample, the median was approximately 100,000 TCRs, with values from around 25,000 to 690,000. One entry per CDR3 protein results from TCRdb running MiXCR on the RACE reads. These V and J calls derive from TCRdb rather than the authors' analysis. The sample contains approximately 260,000 distinct CDR3 sequences, approximately 8.6% of which appear only once. This CDR3 spans 13 amino acids. Trimming removed 4 bases from V and 5 bases from J, with 13 bases in between. The germline gives CDR1 DFQATT, CDR2 SNEGSKA (reference sequence). This record belongs to a study of human T cells and chemical hapten exposure. The sample's time point: pre-sensitization, week 0. Treatment of the sample: therapeutic diphenylcyclopropenone sensitization with weekly scalp DPC.

The receptor's source is a woman aged 40 to 55 with alopecia areata. Some clones in this sample may be carry-over from other donors' samples. The sample consisted of whole blood, taken in connection with sensitization to the hapten diphenylcyclopropenone (DPC). The V and J genes are TRBV20-1 and TRBJ2-3, with D possibly TRBD2 on 6 matching bases. The CDR3 nucleotides read TGCAGTGCTAAATTCGTCGGGGGAGATACGCAGTATTTT. Translated: CSAKFVGGDTQYF.